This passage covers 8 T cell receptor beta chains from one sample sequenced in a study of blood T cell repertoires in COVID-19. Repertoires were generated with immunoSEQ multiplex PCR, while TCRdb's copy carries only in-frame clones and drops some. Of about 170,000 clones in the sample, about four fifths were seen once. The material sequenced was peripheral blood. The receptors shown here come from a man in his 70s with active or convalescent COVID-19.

CDR3 in amino acids: CASRLSQVRTGELFF. CDR3 in DNA: TGCGCCAGCAGACTCAGCCAGGTCAGGACCGGGGAGCTGTTTTTT. The chain is built from TRBV5-1 and TRBJ2-2; no clear D gene. V lost 5 bases and J 5 bases, leaving 16 bases between the germline ends. The CDR3 loop spans 15 amino acids. CDR1 is SGHRS and CDR2 is YFSETQ in the germline V gene.

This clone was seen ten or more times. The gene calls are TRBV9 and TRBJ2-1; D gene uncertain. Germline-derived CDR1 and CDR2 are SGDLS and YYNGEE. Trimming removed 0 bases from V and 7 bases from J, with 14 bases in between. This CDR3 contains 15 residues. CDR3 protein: CASSVAPRVENEQFF. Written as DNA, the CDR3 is TGTGCCAGCAGCGTAGCCCCGAGAGTAGAAAATGAGCAGTTCTTC. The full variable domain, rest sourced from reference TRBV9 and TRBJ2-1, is DSGVTQTPKHLITATGQRVTLRCSPRSGDLSVYWYQQSLDQGLQFLIQYYNGEERAKGNILERFSAQQFPDLHSELNLSSLELGDSALYFCASSVAPRVENEQFFGPGTRLTVL.

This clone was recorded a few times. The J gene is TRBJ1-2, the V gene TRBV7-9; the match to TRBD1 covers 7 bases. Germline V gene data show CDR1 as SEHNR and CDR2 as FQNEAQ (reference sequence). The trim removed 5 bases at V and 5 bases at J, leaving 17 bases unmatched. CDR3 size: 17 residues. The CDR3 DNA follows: TGTGCCAGCAGCCCCAAGACAGGGAGCCGGCCCCCGTATGGCTACACCTTC. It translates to CASSPKTGSRPPYGYTF.

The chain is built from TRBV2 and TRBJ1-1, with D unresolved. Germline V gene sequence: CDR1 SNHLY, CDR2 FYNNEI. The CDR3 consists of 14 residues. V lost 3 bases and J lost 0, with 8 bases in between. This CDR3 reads CASSEGTLNTEAFF. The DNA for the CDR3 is TGTGCCAGCAGTGAGGGCACACTGAACACTGAAGCTTTCTTT.

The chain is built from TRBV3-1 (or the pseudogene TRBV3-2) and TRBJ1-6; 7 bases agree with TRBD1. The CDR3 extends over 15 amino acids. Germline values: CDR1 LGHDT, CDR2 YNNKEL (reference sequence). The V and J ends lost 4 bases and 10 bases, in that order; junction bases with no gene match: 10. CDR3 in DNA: TGTGCCAGCAGCCGCTACCGACAGGGTTCATCACCCCTCCACTTT. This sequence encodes CASSRYRQGSSPLHF.

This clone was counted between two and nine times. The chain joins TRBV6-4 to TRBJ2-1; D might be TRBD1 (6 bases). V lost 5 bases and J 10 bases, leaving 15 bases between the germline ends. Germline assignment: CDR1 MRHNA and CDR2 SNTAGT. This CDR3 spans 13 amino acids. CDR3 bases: TGTGCCAGCAGTTCTACTCCCGGGACAGAGCAGTTCTTC. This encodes CASSSTPGTEQFF.

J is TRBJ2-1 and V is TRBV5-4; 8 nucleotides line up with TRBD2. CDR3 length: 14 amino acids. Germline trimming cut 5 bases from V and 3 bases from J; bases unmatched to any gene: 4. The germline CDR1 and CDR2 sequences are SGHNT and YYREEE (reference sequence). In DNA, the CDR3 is TGTGCCAGCAGTACCAGCGGGAGCTACAATGAGCAGTTCTTC. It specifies CASSTSGSYNEQFF.

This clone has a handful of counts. The CDR3 loop is CASSNRLAGGSGELFF. The CDR3 DNA sequence: TGTGCCAGCAGCAACCGACTAGCGGGAGGCAGCGGGGAGCTGTTTTTT. The rearrangement links TRBV7-2 to TRBJ2-2, with 13 bases matching TRBD2. There are 16 residues in the CDR3. Germline lookup yields CDR1 SGHTA and CDR2 FQGNSA. Unmatched junction bases numbered 7, after V lost 5 bases and J lost 7 bases.